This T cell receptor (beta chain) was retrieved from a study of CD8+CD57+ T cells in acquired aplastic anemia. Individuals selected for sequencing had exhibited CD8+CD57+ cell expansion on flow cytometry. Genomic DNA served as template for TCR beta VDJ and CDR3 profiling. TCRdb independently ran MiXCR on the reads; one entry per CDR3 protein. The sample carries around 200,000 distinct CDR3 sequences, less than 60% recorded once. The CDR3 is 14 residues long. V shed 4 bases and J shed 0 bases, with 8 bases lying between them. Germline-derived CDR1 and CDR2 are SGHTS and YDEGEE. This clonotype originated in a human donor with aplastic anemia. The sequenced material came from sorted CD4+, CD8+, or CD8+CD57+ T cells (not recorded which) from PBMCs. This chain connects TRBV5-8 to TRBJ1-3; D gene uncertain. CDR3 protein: CASSPTSSGNTIYF. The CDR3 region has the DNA TGTGCCAGCAGCCCCACAAGCTCTGGAAACACCATATATTTT.